The rows below give T cell receptor beta chains drawn from one sample of a study of blood T cells in healthy people across ages. TCRdb reprocessed the 5' RACE reads via MiXCR and lists one record per CDR3 protein. The repertoire has more than 700,000 distinct CDR3 sequences, roughly 53% of them found once; the top ten carry about 42%. The source material was blood. The receptors here all came from a man older than 75 in good health. Both conserved end residues are part of each CDR3. D genes are given only for firm matches. Some rows mark clone size as missing; the rest say once, few, many or name a class of expanded clone.

d_call	v_call	cdr3_length	clone_size	j_call	cdr3_aa	cdr3_nt
TRBD2	TRBV20-1	14	-	TRBJ2-1	CSALTGGSPNGQFF	TGCAGTGCCCTGACGGGCGGGAGCCCCAATGGGCAGTTCTTC
TRBD2	TRBV20-1	14	many	TRBJ2-5	CSASPSGVQETQYF	TGCAGTGCTAGTCCTAGCGGGGTCCAAGAGACCCAGTACTTC
-	TRBV7-9	14	few	TRBJ1-1	CASSLQGGITEAFF	TGTGCCAGCAGCTTACAGGGAGGGATTACTGAAGCTTTCTTT
-	TRBV6-1	14	few	TRBJ2-7	CASRGGPVSYEQYF	TGTGCCAGCAGGGGCGGGCCAGTCTCCTACGAGCAGTACTTC
TRBD1	TRBV20-1	13	-	TRBJ2-4	CSAREAGGSIQYF	TGCAGTGCTAGAGAAGCAGGGGGTAGCATTCAGTACTTC
TRBD2	TRBV27	16	-	TRBJ2-1	CASSPSGLTSYNEQFF	TGTGCCAGCAGTCCATCGGGACTAACTTCCTACAATGAGCAGTTCTTC
TRBD1	TRBV12-3/TRBV12-4	16	-	TRBJ2-1	CASRVEGTGDYNEQFF	TGTGCCAGCAGAGTGGAGGGGACAGGGGACTACAATGAGCAGTTCTTC
-	TRBV5-6	13	few	TRBJ2-5	CASSLDSGETQYF	TGTGCCAGCAGCTTGGACAGCGGGGAGACCCAGTACTTC
-	TRBV20-1	13	few	TRBJ2-7	CSAPGSSYNEQYF	TGCAGTGCCCCTGGATCTTCCTACAATGAGCAGTACTTC
-	TRBV6-1	17	few	TRBJ2-5	CASSTKPRVIPQETQYF	TGTGCCAGCAGTACAAAACCCAGGGTAATACCCCAAGAGACCCAGTACTTC
TRBD2	TRBV3-1	16	-	TRBJ2-1	CASSQALAGGPDEQFF	TGTGCCAGCAGCCAAGCCCTAGCGGGAGGGCCCGATGAGCAGTTCTTC
-	TRBV11-2	15	-	TRBJ2-7	CASSSWDKGSYEQYF	TGTGCCAGCAGCTCCTGGGACAAGGGCTCCTACGAGCAGTACTTC
TRBD1	TRBV14	17	-	TRBJ1-2	CASSQGTGPGRVYGYTF	TGTGCCAGCAGCCAAGGGACAGGGCCCGGAAGGGTCTATGGCTACACCTTC
-	TRBV5-1	13	-	TRBJ1-6	CASSGEGYPPLHF	TGCGCCAGCAGCGGCGAGGGGTATCCACCCCTCCACTTT
-	TRBV20-1	14	few	TRBJ1-2	CSARDRVSVYGYTF	TGCAGTGCTAGAGACCGGGTGAGCGTCTATGGCTACACCTTC
-	TRBV5-6	17	-	TRBJ2-3	CASSLDGRGRETDTQYF	TGTGCCAGCAGCTTGGATGGGAGGGGGCGAGAAACAGATACGCAGTATTTT
-	TRBV9	16	-	TRBJ2-3	CASSTTPISETDTQYF	TGTGCCAGCAGCACCACCCCGATCTCCGAAACAGATACGCAGTATTTT
-	TRBV28	17	-	TRBJ2-7	CASSSLPAGSVSYEQYF	TGTGCCAGCAGTTCCCTTCCGGCGGGGTCGGTATCCTACGAGCAGTACTTC
TRBD1	TRBV29-1	18	-	TRBJ2-7	CSVRGGTGGVHPSYEQYF	TGCAGCGTTCGGGGAGGGACAGGGGGCGTCCATCCATCCTACGAGCAGTACTTC
-	TRBV28	15	-	TRBJ2-1	CASSFSFAGNNEQFF	TGTGCCAGCAGTTTTTCCTTCGCCGGGAACAATGAGCAGTTCTTC
TRBD2	TRBV5-4	16	-	TRBJ2-1	CASSLGWTSGCNEQFF	TGTGCCAGCAGCTTGGGCTGGACTAGCGGGTGCAATGAGCAGTTCTTC
TRBD2	TRBV4-2	18	-	TRBJ2-7	CASSQRTSGRYIPYEQYF	TGTGCCAGCAGCCAAAGGACTAGCGGGAGGTATATTCCCTACGAGCAGTACTTC
TRBD2	TRBV18	15	-	TRBJ2-7	CASTLSGSEYNEQYF	TGTGCCAGCACCCTGAGCGGGAGCGAGTACAATGAGCAGTACTTC
TRBD1	TRBV9	14	few	TRBJ2-7	CASSAGQGLYEQYF	TGTGCCAGCAGCGCGGGACAGGGGCTCTACGAGCAGTACTTC
-	TRBV3-1	14	-	TRBJ1-1	CASSPTQGSTEAFF	TGTGCCAGCAGCCCGACCCAGGGGTCCACTGAAGCTTTCTTT
TRBD2	TRBV4-2	15	-	TRBJ2-5	CASSQERAGLYEQYF	TGTGCCAGCAGCCAAGAACGAGCGGGACTTTATGAGCAGTACTTC
TRBD1	TRBV9	14	few	TRBJ2-1	CASSAQTGKGEQFF	TGTGCCAGCAGCGCACAGACAGGGAAGGGTGAGCAGTTCTTC
-	TRBV4-2	19	-	TRBJ1-4	CASSPPFGGNPATNEKLFF	TGTGCCAGCAGCCCCCCTTTTGGGGGAAATCCCGCAACTAATGAAAAACTGTTTTTT
-	TRBV20-1	12	-	TRBJ1-5	CSEGGADQPQHF	TGCAGTGAGGGGGGGGCCGATCAGCCCCAGCATTTT
-	TRBV20-1	14	-	TRBJ1-4	CSARDRRADEKLFF	TGCAGTGCTAGAGATCGCAGGGCGGACGAAAAACTGTTTTTT
TRBD2	TRBV29-1	15	-	TRBJ2-2	CSALGLAGGTGELFF	TGCAGCGCTCTTGGACTAGCGGGGGGAACCGGGGAGCTGTTTTTT
TRBD2	TRBV6-5	15	-	TRBJ2-1	CASSPSGRPYNEQFF	TGTGCCAGCAGCCCTAGCGGGAGGCCCTACAATGAGCAGTTCTTC
-	TRBV7-9	14	-	TRBJ1-2	CASSVLMGVSGYTF	TGTGCCAGCAGCGTCTTAATGGGGGTTTCTGGCTACACCTTC
TRBD2	TRBV20-1	15	-	TRBJ2-4	CSAVPSGVTWGIQYF	TGCAGTGCTGTCCCTAGCGGAGTCACCTGGGGCATTCAGTACTTC
TRBD1	TRBV29-1	14	-	TRBJ2-7	CSVATGTGSNEQYF	TGCAGCGTCGCAACCGGGACAGGGAGTAATGAGCAGTACTTC
-	TRBV5-4	15	many	TRBJ2-5	CASRPGLSGQETQYF	TGTGCCAGCAGGCCGGGACTGTCAGGTCAAGAGACCCAGTACTTC
TRBD2	TRBV12-3/TRBV12-4	16	-	TRBJ2-3	CASSLRLAGGLRYAYF	TGTGCCAGCAGTTTAAGGCTAGCGGGAGGGCTAAGATACGCGTATTTT
-	TRBV14	15	-	TRBJ2-3	CASSKDYLDTDTQYF	TGTGCCAGCAGCAAAGACTACCTAGACACAGATACGCAGTATTTT
-	TRBV28	15	few	TRBJ2-7	CASGVSPLDSYEQYF	TGTGCCAGCGGAGTCTCACCCCTTGACAGTTACGAGCAGTACTTC
-	TRBV5-1	14	few	TRBJ2-3	CASSDASSTDTQYF	TGCGCCAGCAGCGACGCGTCAAGCACAGATACGCAGTATTTT
-	TRBV5-6	15	few	TRBJ2-7	CASSLSLIISYEQYF	TGTGCCAGCAGCTTGTCCCTCATCATATCCTACGAGCAGTACTTC
-	TRBV20-1	17	once	TRBJ2-1	CSASPEGFLPAGNEQFF	TGCAGTGCTAGCCCCGAGGGGTTTCTCCCCGCTGGCAATGAGCAGTTCTTC
-	TRBV7-2	12	many	TRBJ2-7	CASSSSGYEQYF	TGTGCCAGCAGCTCGTCGGGTTACGAGCAGTACTTC
-	TRBV4-1	16	-	TRBJ2-3	CASSQDTDATRRYAYF	TGCGCCAGCAGCCAAGATACGGACGCCACAAGGAGATACGCGTATTTT
-	TRBV3-1	11	-	TRBJ2-1	CASTEGNEQFF	TGTGCCAGCACCGAAGGGAATGAGCAGTTCTTC
-	TRBV15	16	-	TRBJ2-1	CATSRVGSTLYNEQFF	TGTGCCACCAGCAGAGTGGGCTCCACCCTCTACAATGAGCAGTTCTTC
-	TRBV5-5	14	-	TRBJ2-7	CASSAGTRPYEQYF	TGTGCCAGCAGCGCCGGGACCCGTCCCTACGAGCAGTACTTC
-	TRBV4-2	15	-	TRBJ2-1	CASSQDGLDGNEQFF	TGTGCCAGCAGCCAAGATGGGCTAGATGGCAATGAGCAGTTCTTC
TRBD2	TRBV7-8	17	-	TRBJ2-1	CASSSIEQAGVGNEQFF	TGTGCCAGCAGCTCCATCGAACAGGCGGGAGTCGGAAATGAGCAGTTCTTC
-	TRBV4-1	14	few	TRBJ1-2	CASSHLEGDYGYTF	TGCGCCAGCAGCCATCTCGAGGGAGACTATGGCTACACCTTC